Listed here is a single TCR beta chain. Its matching antigen is unknown. Its ends do not fully match the called genes, so a read error is possible. The sample belongs to a study of shared clonotypes between healthy human individuals. Study-wide results and limits: The four-donor shared clonotypes exceeded non-shared clonotypes in generation probability, with non-shared ones scoring lower. Rarefaction exposed incomplete sorted-subset sequencing despite large depth.

Assay: immunoSEQ multiplex PCR; the TCRdb copy retains only in-frame clones and omits some. The data hold a few million clones, with just over 90% observed a single time. The CDR3 is 15 residues long. CDR1 is SSHAT, CDR2 FNYEAQ, per germline (reference sequence). The source material was naive CD4+ T cells sorted from blood. Subset specified: CD45RA+ positively selected. The chain employs TRBV7-7 and TRBJ1-3; TRBD1 aligns across 9 bases. The receptor was derived from a young man in good health. CDR3 sequence reads: CASSKDRGTGNTIYF. For the CDR3, the DNA is TGTGCTAGCAGCAAGGACAGGGGCACTGGAAACACCATATATTTT. The whole variable domain, filled in from reference TRBV7-7 and TRBJ1-3, reads GAGVSQSPRYKVTKRGQDVTLRCDPISSHATLYWYQQALGQGPEFLTYFNYEAQPDKSGLPSDRFSAERPEGSISTLTIQRTEQRDSAMYRCASSKDRGTGNTIYFGEGSWLTVV.